The 21 T cell receptor beta chains presented below share a single source sample, sequenced in a study of T cells after yellow fever vaccination. TCRdb recomputed calls from the 5' RACE reads with MiXCR, one row per CDR3 protein. The data hold 450,000 to 600,000 distinct CDR3 sequences, with 13% observed a single time. The sample here was PBMCs, taken on the day of the yellow fever booster vaccination. These receptors all stem from a man aged 30 to 45 who received the YFV17D yellow fever vaccine.

This chain uses TRBV5-1 with TRBJ1-1; TRBD1 is a possible D gene (5 bases). This CDR3 has 13 amino acids. V shed 0 bases and J shed 3 bases, with 6 bases lying between them. Germline V gives CDR1 SGHRS, CDR2 YFSETQ. In DNA form, the CDR3 reads TGCGCCAGCAGCTTGGCCAGGGACACTGAAGCTTTCTTT. Amino acid sequence: CASSLARDTEAFF. The complete variable domain, with remaining parts taken from reference TRBV5-1 and TRBJ1-1, reads KAGVTQTPRYLIKTRGQQVTLSCSPISGHRSVSWYQQTPGQGLQFLFEYFSETQRNKGNFPGRFSGRQFSNSRSEMNVSTLELGDSALYLCASSLARDTEAFFGQGTRLTVV.

The rearrangement joins TRBV7-2 to TRBJ2-4; D remains unclear. The length of the CDR3 is 15 residues. Germline values: CDR1 SGHTA, CDR2 FQGNSA. The V end lost 3 bases, the J end lost 1 base, and 10 bases lay between the germline ends. The DNA of the CDR3 is TGTGCCAGCAGCTTTTCAGGTCTTGCCAAAAACATTCAGTACTTC. It encodes CASSFSGLAKNIQYF.

The V call is TRBV6-2 or TRBV6-3, the J call TRBJ2-3, with TRBD1 as a possible D gene (5 bases). The CDR3 sequence is 16 residues long. Germline V gene data show CDR1 as MNHEY and CDR2 as SVGEGT. V lost 6 bases and J lost 6, with 22 bases in between. The CDR3 sequence is CASSTIQGSRPDTQYF. The CDR3 DNA reads as TGTGCCAGCAGCACCATCCAGGGAAGTAGGCCCGATACGCAGTATTTT.

This clonotype has only a few counts. The V and J genes are TRBV6-6 and TRBJ2-1, with D tentatively TRBD1 or TRBD2 (5 bases each). Germline V CDR1 and CDR2: MNHNY, SVGAGI (reference sequence). Trimming took 8 bases from V and 4 from J, leaving 12 bases between them. The CDR3 loop spans 13 amino acids. This CDR3 reads CASSGRTYNEQFF. DNA of the CDR3: TGTGCCAGCTCGGGACGGACTTACAATGAGCAGTTCTTC.

There are a few counts of this clonotype. This chain connects TRBV5-1 to TRBJ1-1, with D possibly being TRBD1 (6 bases). CDR1 and CDR2 from the germline V gene are SGHRS and YFSETQ. The CDR3 sequence is 18 residues long. Trimming took off 4 bases at V and 1 base at J, with 23 bases between the two ends. CDR3 nucleotides: TGCGCCAGCAGCCTAAGGACCAAGATACAGGGAACGAACACTGAAGCTTTCTTT. The encoded protein is CASSLRTKIQGTNTEAFF.

The V gene is TRBV20-1, the J gene TRBJ2-2, with a possible D match to TRBD2 (6 bases). This CDR3 spans 16 amino acids. V shed 0 bases and J shed 4 bases, with 15 bases lying between them. Germline V lookup: CDR1 DFQATT, CDR2 SNEGSKA (reference sequence). The CDR3 reads CSARDSGPSGTGELFF. The CDR3 DNA follows: TGCAGTGCTAGAGATAGCGGACCATCCGGCACCGGGGAGCTGTTTTTT.

In this sample, this clonotype turned up a few times. The chain recombines TRBV5-1 with TRBJ2-7; 13 nucleotides agree with TRBD2. V lost 4 bases, J lost 6 bases, and 19 bases stayed unmatched. The CDR3 spans 19 residues. Germline CDR1 reads SGHRS; CDR2 reads YFSETQ. The CDR3 is CASSVYPPGTSGNSREQYF. In DNA, the CDR3 is TGCGCCAGCAGCGTCTACCCCCCCGGGACTAGCGGGAATTCGCGCGAGCAGTACTTC.

This clonotype was found a few times. An end of the junction differs from the germline gene, which may be a read error. The CDR3 spells CASSLEQGAETQYF. Written as DNA, the CDR3 is TGTGCTAGCAGCTTAGAACAGGGGGCCGAGACCCAGTACTTC. The rearrangement uses TRBV7-7 and TRBJ2-5, with 9 positions matching TRBD1. The CDR3 is made up of 14 amino acids. Germline V gene sequence: CDR1 SSHAT, CDR2 FNYEAQ (reference sequence).

This clonotype was seen more than once but under ten times. The V call is TRBV7-9, the J call TRBJ2-5; D gene ambiguous. Per the germline V gene, CDR1 is SEHNR and CDR2 is FQNEAQ (reference sequence). CDR3 length: 16 residues. V lost 7 bases and J lost 6, with 24 bases in between. This CDR3 reads CASTSRQAQASQTQYF. As DNA, the CDR3 is TGTGCCAGCACCTCACGCCAAGCTCAAGCCTCGCAGACCCAGTACTTC.

This clonotype was counted a few times. The V gene is TRBV7-9, the J gene TRBJ2-2, with D unclear. The CDR3 is made up of 10 amino acids. Germline values: CDR1 SEHNR, CDR2 FQNEAQ (reference sequence). The V and J ends lost 7 bases and 8 bases respectively, with 5 bases between them. The CDR3 coding sequence is TGTGCCAGCATCGTTGGGGAGCTGTTTTTT. Encoded protein: CASIVGELFF. Filled out from reference TRBV7-9 and TRBJ2-2, the complete variable domain reads DTGVSQNPRHKITKRGQNVTFRCDPISEHNRLYWYRQTLGQGPEFLTYFQNEAQLEKSRLLSDRFSAERPKGSFSTLEIQRTEQGDSAMYLCASIVGELFFGEGSRLTVL.

This clonotype was counted a few times. The chain uses TRBV9 and TRBJ2-7, with no clear D. CDR1 and CDR2 from the germline V gene are SGDLS and YYNGEE. The length of the CDR3 is 14 residues. V shed 0 bases and J shed 0 bases, with 7 bases lying between them. The CDR3 coding sequence is TGTGCCAGCAGCGTAGAAGGGTCCTCCTACGAGCAGTACTTC. It specifies CASSVEGSSYEQYF.

This clonotype was counted at least ten times. The rearrangement joins TRBV7-2 to TRBJ2-5; D might be TRBD2 (5 bases). V was pared by 4 bases and J by 4 bases, with 19 bases between. This CDR3 comprises 16 residues. Germline CDR1 SGHTA, CDR2 FQGNSA. CDR3 bases: TGTGCCAGCAGCTCCCCAGGAGCGGTGATGGGAGAGACCCAGTACTTC. Protein: CASSSPGAVMGETQYF.

This clonotype was seen only a few times. The chain recombines TRBV29-1 with TRBJ2-1; 8 bases map to TRBD2. After removal of 5 bases from V and 6 bases from J, the junction contained 24 bases not matched to a gene. From germline, CDR1 is SQVTM and CDR2 ANQGSEA. This CDR3 has 19 amino acids. The CDR3 DNA is TGCAGCGTTTTGAGCGGGAGCGCAATCCGACCGGTACTAGGCAATGAGCAGTTCTTC. Encoded protein: CSVLSGSAIRPVLGNEQFF.

The genes are TRBV30 and TRBJ2-5; 7 bases fit TRBD2. Germline V gene sequence: CDR1 GTSNPN, CDR2 SVGIG (reference sequence). This CDR3 is built from 13 residues. V dropped 4 bases and J dropped 2; count of bases not matched to a gene: 4. DNA of the CDR3: TGTGCCTGGACTAGCGGCCTTCAAGAGACCCAGTACTTC. It yields the protein CAWTSGLQETQYF.

The genes are TRBV23-1 and TRBJ2-5; D may be TRBD1 (5 bases). TRBV23-1 is an ORF, with its function uncertain. The CDR3 has 12 residues. Deletions cut 11 bases from V and 5 bases from J, with 15 bases between. Here the CDR3 DNA reads TGCGCCTCCAGGGTGGGGTACGAGACCCAGTACTTC. Translating gives CASRVGYETQYF.

The chain joins TRBV7-2 to TRBJ1-1, with TRBD1 matching 7 bases. The V gene end was trimmed by 2 bases and the J gene end by 4 bases; junction bases not matched to a gene: 4. This CDR3 has 14 amino acids. In germline, CDR1 is SGHTA, CDR2 FQGNSA. For the CDR3, the DNA is TGTGCCAGCAGCTTACGTCCAGGGGGCACTGAAGCTTTCTTT. Amino acid sequence: CASSLRPGGTEAFF.

This rearrangement joins TRBV5-4 to TRBJ2-1; tentatively, D is TRBD2 (6 bases). This CDR3 spans 15 amino acids. V was cut by 2 bases and J by 5 bases, with 14 bases left in between. In germline, CDR1 is SGHNT, CDR2 YYREEE (reference sequence). CDR3 nucleotides: TGTGCCAGCAGCTTTCAGACTAGGGTCGACAATGAGCAGTTCTTC. Translated: CASSFQTRVDNEQFF.

CDR3: CSARAGGQAGGYTF. The CDR3 nucleotides read TGCAGTGCCCGGGCGGGGGGACAGGCAGGTGGCTACACCTTC. This rearrangement joins TRBV20-1 to TRBJ1-2; 8 positions match TRBD1. Per germline, CDR1 DFQATT and CDR2 SNEGSKA (reference sequence). This CDR3 has 14 amino acids. Germline trimming cut 6 bases from V and 7 bases from J; bases unmatched to any gene: 13.

Only a few counts were recorded for this clonotype. The V call is TRBV6-1, the J call TRBJ2-7, with D perhaps matching TRBD2 (5 bases). Germline CDR1 reads MNHNS; CDR2 reads SASEGT. V lost 6 bases, J lost 3 bases, and 18 bases lay in between. CDR3 length: 15 amino acids. The CDR3, as DNA: TGTGCCAGCAGCCCCCAATCCGACGGGAACTACGAGCAGTACTTC. Translation: CASSPQSDGNYEQYF.

There are a few counts of this clonotype. The genes are TRBV6-1 and TRBJ2-4, with D possibly TRBD2 on 7 matching bases. Per germline, CDR1 MNHNS and CDR2 SASEGT. The CDR3 is made up of 19 amino acids. V dropped 7 bases and J dropped 1 base, with 26 bases sitting between them. The DNA of the CDR3 is TGTGCCAGCAAATTTCGGTTAGAGGGGGGGGGATCGGCCAAAAACATTCAGTACTTC. Translating it yields CASKFRLEGGGSAKNIQYF.

The V and J genes are TRBV7-2 and TRBJ2-7, with a possible D match to TRBD1 (5 bases). CDR3 length: 14 residues. The germline CDR1 and CDR2 sequences are SGHTA and FQGNSA. V was shortened by 5 bases and J by 6 bases, with 17 bases between the two germline ends. The CDR3 nucleotides read TGTGCCAGCAGCCCGCAGGGAAAAGACTCCGAGCAGTACTTC. Translated: CASSPQGKDSEQYF.